This T cell receptor beta chain emerged from a study of shared clonotypes between healthy human individuals. Regarding the study as a whole: Relative to memory subsets, naive subsets generally showed larger estimated richness. Depth of sequencing was expected to influence donor clonotype sharing. Relative to clonotypes present in all four donors, those not shared had lower generation probabilities. A small donor pool kept down the genetic and exposure-history diversity that was represented.

The CDR3 is 15 residues long. V was shortened by 8 bases and J by 2 bases, with 19 bases between the two germline ends. Germline CDR1 is MDHEN and CDR2 is SYDVKM. It was CD45RO-negative cells, positively selected for CCR7, that made up naive CD8 cells, with terminally differentiated effector memory CD45RA+ cells excluded. Produced via immunoSEQ multiplex PCR; TCRdb's table is partial and in-frame only. This sample carries millions of clones, 93% of them seen once, and the ten largest clones take approximately 1.7%. Concerning this clone itself: Its antigen is not known.

Material: naive CD8+ T cells from PBMCs. The V call is TRBV28, the J call TRBJ2-7, with D tentatively TRBD1 (6 bases). This receptor was identified in a man younger than 35 in good health. Some clones in this sample may be carry-over from other donors' samples. CDR3 DNA: TGTGCCAGCGCCACGGCCCGACAGGTAACCTACGAGCAGTACTTC. It translates to CASATARQVTYEQYF.